The 20 T cell receptor beta chains below were found in one sample sequenced in a study of blood T cell repertoires in COVID-19 (dated by TCRdb to 2018 to 2021). To prepare the library, the immunoSEQ multiplex PCR assay was applied. Imported from immuneACCESS, the table was reduced by TCRdb to in-frame sequences with V and J called. These copies leave out some clones; in studies compared against another copy, an unresolved V gene accounts for under half, and the cause of the remainder is not known. The sample has under 40,000 clones on record, 90% of them singletons. The ten largest account for less than 45% of the sample. The sample taken for sequencing was peripheral blood. The receptors stem from a man in his 60s with active or convalescent COVID-19.

The chain couples TRBV4-3 to TRBJ1-1, with D possibly being TRBD1 (6 bases). CDR1 is LGHNA, CDR2 YSLEER, per germline. The CDR3 extends over 13 amino acids. V shed 0 bases and J shed 8 bases, with 10 bases lying between them. The CDR3 spells CASSQDDGTEAFF. In nucleotides, the CDR3 is TGCGCCAGCAGCCAAGATGATGGGACAGAAGCTTTCTTT.

The rearrangement joins TRBV7-9 to TRBJ1-4; TRBD1 aligns across 7 bases. The CDR3 consists of 14 residues. The junction had 5 bases not matched to a gene; V was cut back by 5 bases and J by 5 bases. The germline V gene has CDR1 SEHNR and CDR2 FQNEAQ (reference sequence). The CDR3 DNA sequence: TGTGCCAGCAGCCCCTGGGGACAGAATGAAAAACTGTTTTTT. Translating it yields CASSPWGQNEKLFF.

The CDR3 spells CASSPPGVAYNEQFF. DNA for the CDR3: TGTGCCAGCTCACCCCCGGGGGTGGCGTACAATGAGCAGTTCTTC. The chain couples TRBV18 to TRBJ2-1; possibly TRBD2 for D (6 bases). Trimming left V 3 bases short and J 4 bases short, with 13 bases between. This CDR3 comprises 15 residues. The germline V gene encodes CDR1 KGHSH and CDR2 LQKENI.

V and J are TRBV19 and TRBJ1-5; 8 positions agree with TRBD1. There are 15 residues in the CDR3. Germline loops: CDR1 LNHDA, CDR2 SQIVND (reference sequence). Germline trimming cut 4 bases from V and 6 bases from J; bases unmatched to any gene: 8. CDR3 residues: CASSTTDRVGQPQHF. The DNA of the CDR3 is TGTGCCAGTAGTACGACGGACAGGGTAGGTCAGCCCCAGCATTTT.

This sequence joins TRBV19 and TRBJ1-1; D perhaps matches TRBD1 (6 bases). The CDR3 totals 14 residues. CDR1 and CDR2 from the germline V gene are LNHDA and SQIVND (reference sequence). Trimming removed 5 bases from V and 6 bases from J, with 16 bases in between. The CDR3 DNA sequence: TGTGCCAGTAGTTTGGGGGGGGCGTCCCCTGAAGCTTTCTTT. It translates to CASSLGGASPEAFF. Full variable domain (missing parts from reference TRBV19 and TRBJ1-1): DGGITQSPKYLFRKEGQNVTLSCEQNLNHDAMYWYRQDPGQGLRLIYYSQIVNDFQKGDIAEGYSVSREKKESFPLTVTSAQKNPTAFYLCASSLGGASPEAFFGQGTRLTVV.

This clone came up many times. The chain carries TRBV7-9 and TRBJ2-2, with D unresolved. The CDR3 loop spans 13 amino acids. Germline V CDR1 and CDR2: SEHNR, FQNEAQ (reference sequence). V shed 1 base and J shed 4 bases, with 4 bases lying between them. For the CDR3, the DNA is TGTGCCAGCAGCTTAGGAGCCACCGGGGAGCTGTTTTTT. It is translated as CASSLGATGELFF.

The genes are TRBV19 and TRBJ1-4; a weak D match, TRBD1 (6 bases). CDR1 and CDR2 (germline): LNHDA, SQIVND (reference sequence). This CDR3 comprises 16 residues. Trimming left V 5 bases short and J 0 bases short, with 13 bases between. DNA for the CDR3: TGTGCCAGTAGTCCCTCCTGGACAGCAACTAATGAAAAACTGTTTTTT. It translates to CASSPSWTATNEKLFF.

The V and J genes are TRBV11-3 and TRBJ1-1; D unresolved. This CDR3 contains 13 residues. V dropped 3 bases and J dropped 7 bases, with 12 bases sitting between them. Germline lookup yields CDR1 SGHNT and CDR2 YENEEA. The CDR3 bases are TGTGCCAGCAGCTTGCGGTACGGTGGTGAAGCTTTCTTT. As protein: CASSLRYGGEAFF.

The rearrangement joins TRBV10-1 to TRBJ1-1, with 7 nucleotides matching TRBD1. From germline, CDR1 is WNHNN and CDR2 SYGVQD (reference sequence). The CDR3 runs 13 residues. Trimming at V came to 3 bases and at J to 4 bases, leaving 2 bases not matched to a gene. CDR3 loop: CASSEQGSTEAFF. The CDR3 DNA reads TGCGCCAGCAGTGAACAGGGGAGCACTGAAGCTTTCTTT.

The chain has TRBV9 and TRBJ1-3; perhaps TRBD1 as D (6 bases). Deletions cut 4 bases from V and 4 bases from J, with 15 bases between. Germline CDR1 is SGDLS and CDR2 is YYNGEE. The CDR3 has 15 amino acids. CDR3 sequence (DNA): TGTGCCAGCAGCCTACAGGGCTTGGGGGGAAACACCATATATTTT. Translation gives CASSLQGLGGNTIYF.

J is TRBJ1-5 and V is TRBV3-1 (or the pseudogene TRBV3-2); D not resolved. CDR1 LGHDT and CDR2 YNNKEL come from the germline V gene (reference sequence). V lost 0 bases to trimming and J lost 6 bases, with 9 bases between them. The CDR3 consists of 14 residues. CDR3 in amino acids: CASSQDLVPQPQHF. DNA for the CDR3: TGTGCCAGCAGCCAAGATTTAGTTCCTCAGCCCCAGCATTTT.

The genes are TRBV5-4 and TRBJ1-6; a weak D match, TRBD1 (6 bases). Germline CDR1 is SGHNT and CDR2 is YYREEE (reference sequence). Trimming removed 0 bases from V and 10 bases from J, with 11 bases in between. The CDR3 length is 14 residues. The CDR3 protein is CASSLGSGDSPLHF. The CDR3 region has the DNA TGTGCCAGCAGCTTGGGGTCAGGGGACTCACCCCTCCACTTT.

The V gene is TRBV15, the J gene TRBJ2-1; 8 bases map to TRBD1. The length of the CDR3 is 14 residues. CDR1 is LNHNV and CDR2 is YYDKDF in the germline V gene (reference sequence). Losses at the gene ends were 3 bases for V and 9 bases for J; bases not matched to a gene: 7. The CDR3 DNA reads TGTGCCACCAGCAGCTACACCCAGGGGGCTGAGCAGTTCTTC. Protein: CATSSYTQGAEQFF.

This clone came up once. The chain links TRBV6-2 or TRBV6-3 to TRBJ2-3; TRBD2 matches at 9 bases. CDR3 length: 15 residues. The J segment lost 0 bases and the V segment lost 6 bases, leaving 4 bases of the junction unmatched. Germline CDR1 and CDR2: MNHEY and SVGEGT. This CDR3 is CASSRLAESTDTQYF. As DNA, the CDR3 is TGTGCCAGCAGCCGACTAGCGGAAAGCACAGATACGCAGTATTTT.

CDR3 DNA sequence: TGTGCCAGCTCACCACGCGGGGGGCTAGGCTACAATGAGCAGTTCTTC. Translation gives CASSPRGGLGYNEQFF. The chain employs TRBV18 and TRBJ2-1; the match to TRBD2 covers 8 bases. V shed 1 base and J 3 bases; nucleotides not matched to a gene: 5. The germline V gene encodes CDR1 KGHSH and CDR2 LQKENI. This CDR3 region has 16 residues.

This rearrangement joins TRBV5-1 to TRBJ1-2; D might be TRBD1 (6 bases). CDR1 is SGHRS, CDR2 YFSETQ, per germline. The CDR3 contains 13 residues. V was cut by 6 bases and J by 5 bases, with 14 bases left in between. This CDR3 reads CASIYRVRYGYTF. The CDR3 nucleotides read TGCGCCAGCATCTACAGGGTTCGGTATGGCTACACCTTC.

V and J are TRBV5-1 and TRBJ2-1; 8 bases fit TRBD1. Trimming at V came to 2 bases and at J to 3 bases, leaving 13 bases not matched to a gene. Germline V gives CDR1 SGHRS, CDR2 YFSETQ. The CDR3 extends over 18 amino acids. The CDR3 loop reads CASSLNPQGARNYNEQFF. CDR3 DNA sequence: TGCGCCAGCAGCTTAAACCCTCAGGGGGCGCGAAACTACAATGAGCAGTTCTTC.

The chain uses TRBV10-1 and TRBJ1-6; D gene uncertain. Germline CDR1 WNHNN, CDR2 SYGVQD (reference sequence). Trimming removed 5 bases from V and 8 bases from J, with 10 bases in between. The CDR3 has 13 residues. CDR3 region: CASSTGRDSPLHF. CDR3 bases: TGCGCCAGCAGTACGGGTCGTGATTCACCCCTCCACTTT.

This chain links TRBV6-5 with TRBJ2-1, with 14 nucleotides matching TRBD2. Germline CDR1 and CDR2: MNHEY and SVGAGI. V trimming: 8 bases; J trimming: 15 bases; junction bases outside the gene matches: 12. The CDR3 length is 14 residues. CDR3 in DNA: TGTGCCAGCGCCCCCGGGACTAGCGGGAGTCAGCCGTTCTTC. Amino acids: CASAPGTSGSQPFF.

This clone was detected once. The chain uses TRBV7-2 and TRBJ1-1; the match to TRBD1 covers 7 bases. The germline gives CDR1 SGHTA, CDR2 FQGNSA. With 2 bases clipped from V and 0 bases from J, the junction kept 6 bases outside the gene matches. This CDR3 has 16 amino acids. CDR3: CASSLWAGGMNTEAFF. The CDR3 DNA sequence: TGTGCCAGCAGCTTATGGGCAGGGGGTATGAACACTGAAGCTTTCTTT.